One sample yielded the 29 T cell receptor beta chains listed below, sequenced in a study of shared clonotypes between healthy human individuals. The table came from immunoSEQ multiplex PCR; TCRdb's copy has only in-frame clones and leaves some out. The sample lists some 2,500,000 clones, 85% to 95% seen once, with around 0.38% in the top ten. Sequenced input: naive CD4+ T cells from PBMCs. Subset noted: CD45RA+ positively selected. These receptors all stem from a man younger than 35 in good health. Some clones in this sample may be carry-over from other donors' samples.

This chain links TRBV4-1 with TRBJ2-4; 7 nucleotides match TRBD1. V lost 0 bases and J lost 2; bases outside the gene matches: 7. Looked up from germline, CDR1 is MGHRA and CDR2 is YSYEKL. The CDR3 runs to 17 residues. The CDR3 DNA reads as TGCGCCAGCAGCCAAGAAGATGCGAGGGGGCCCAAAAACATTCAGTACTTC. Protein sequence: CASSQEDARGPKNIQYF.

The genes are TRBV20-1 and TRBJ2-7; D not resolved. V lost 2 bases, J lost 3 bases, and 5 bases lay in between. The CDR3 loop spans 11 amino acids. CDR1 is DFQATT and CDR2 is SNEGSKA in the germline V gene (reference sequence). This chain's CDR3 is CSARWGYEQYF. CDR3 DNA sequence: TGCAGTGCTAGATGGGGCTACGAGCAGTACTTC.

The chain has TRBV5-1 and TRBJ2-3, with TRBD2 as a possible D gene (5 bases). The CDR3 runs 14 residues. V shed 2 bases and J shed 4 bases, with 11 bases lying between them. Germline-derived CDR1 and CDR2 are SGHRS and YFSETQ. DNA for the CDR3: TGCGCCAGCAGCTTTGGGCTGGAGGCAGATACGCAGTATTTT. This translates into CASSFGLEADTQYF.

A few counts support this clone. The chain couples TRBV11-3 to TRBJ1-1; D is possibly TRBD1 (5 bases). Trimming shortened V by 1 base and J by 11 bases, and 11 bases separated the two germline ends. The germline gives CDR1 SGHNT, CDR2 YENEEA. This CDR3 spans 12 amino acids. The CDR3 region is CASSLGSGDAFF. As DNA, the CDR3 is TGTGCCAGCAGCTTAGGTTCTGGGGACGCTTTCTTT.

This sequence joins TRBV29-1 and TRBJ2-1; TRBD2 is a possible D gene (7 bases). Trimming shortened V by 7 bases and J by 7 bases, and 14 bases separated the two germline ends. CDR1 SQVTM and CDR2 ANQGSEA come from the germline V gene. There are 12 residues in the CDR3. In DNA, the CDR3 is TGCAGCGCCGGGGGGCAAGGAAATGAGCAGTTCTTC. It specifies CSAGGQGNEQFF.

A few counts support this clone. The chain recombines TRBV9 with TRBJ1-1; D possibly corresponds to TRBD1 (5 bases). Between the trimmed V and J ends, which lost 3 bases and 0 bases, there was a span of 12 bases. CDR1 and CDR2 from the germline V gene are SGDLS and YYNGEE. The CDR3 loop spans 15 amino acids. Here the CDR3 reads CASSGLGGMNTEAFF. The DNA for the CDR3 is TGTGCCAGCAGCGGACTGGGGGGGATGAACACTGAAGCTTTCTTT.

J is TRBJ2-5 and V is TRBV28; tentatively, D is TRBD2 (6 bases). Trimming shortened V by 7 bases and J by 0 bases, and 18 bases separated the two germline ends. CDR1 is MDHEN and CDR2 is SYDVKM in the germline V gene. There are 16 residues in the CDR3. The CDR3 coding sequence is TGTGCCAGCACCTCGGGGGTGAAGGGGTACCAAGAGACCCAGTACTTC. The encoded protein is CASTSGVKGYQETQYF.

This clone was found once. V usage is TRBV6-5 and J usage is TRBJ2-3, with 7 bases that match TRBD2. Germline V CDR1 and CDR2: MNHEY, SVGAGI. The J segment lost 3 bases and the V segment lost 6 bases, leaving 6 bases of the junction unmatched. CDR3 length equals 14 residues. The CDR3: CASRPLAETDTQYF. In DNA form, the CDR3 reads TGTGCCAGCAGGCCCCTAGCGGAGACAGATACGCAGTATTTT.

The J gene is TRBJ1-2, the V gene TRBV30, with a possible D match to TRBD1 (5 bases). Germline values: CDR1 GTSNPN, CDR2 SVGIG (reference sequence). V was clipped by 2 bases and J by 0 bases, with 13 bases between them. The CDR3 contains 15 residues. The CDR3 region is CAWSTMGPPNYGYTF. For the CDR3, the DNA is TGTGCCTGGAGTACGATGGGACCTCCTAACTATGGCTACACCTTC.

The chain combines TRBV18 with TRBJ2-7, with 11 bases lining up with TRBD2. The CDR3 is 13 residues long. Germline V lookup: CDR1 KGHSH, CDR2 LQKENI. V was pared by 0 bases and J by 13 bases, with 5 bases of the junction left unmatched. The CDR3 DNA is TGTGCCAGCTCACCACCACTAGCGGGAGCCCTATACTTC. Its protein product is CASSPPLAGALYF.

This chain links TRBV7-2 with TRBJ1-3; TRBD1 is a possible D gene (5 bases). The CDR3 consists of 16 residues. The V end was cut by 5 bases, the J end by 0 bases, with 14 bases between. Germline CDR1 is SGHTA and CDR2 is FQGNSA. The CDR3 protein is CASSTTGLSSGNTIYF. DNA for the CDR3: TGTGCCAGCAGCACCACAGGCTTAAGCTCTGGAAACACCATATATTTT.

The chain is built from TRBV10-3 and TRBJ2-7; D tentatively reads TRBD1 or TRBD2 (6 bases each). Trimming took off 8 bases at V and 3 bases at J, with 14 bases between the two ends. Germline CDR1 is ENHRY and CDR2 is SYGVKD. This CDR3 region has 13 residues. CDR3 nucleotides: TGTGCCATCGGGGGGCAGCCACTCTACGAGCAGTACTTC. Protein: CAIGGQPLYEQYF.

The V gene is TRBV29-1, the J gene TRBJ1-1; D is possibly TRBD1 (6 bases). This CDR3 spans 12 amino acids. The germline V and J ends were trimmed by 7 bases and 4 bases, with 13 bases remaining between them. Germline lookup yields CDR1 SQVTM and CDR2 ANQGSEA. This CDR3 reads CSAQGTGTEAFF. CDR3 nucleotide sequence: TGCAGCGCCCAGGGGACTGGCACTGAAGCTTTCTTT. The entire variable domain, with the rest obtained from reference TRBV29-1 and TRBJ1-1, is as follows: SAVISQKPSRDICQRGTSLTIQCQVDSQVTMMFWYRQQPGQSLTLIATANQGSEATYESGFVIDKFPISRPNLTFSTLTVSNMSPEDSSIYLCSAQGTGTEAFFGQGTRLTVV.

Worth noting for this clone: The sample holds other DNA sequences that translate to the same CDR3. The chain recombines TRBV18 with TRBJ1-1; 9 nucleotides agree with TRBD1. The CDR3 is made up of 16 amino acids. V dropped 1 base and J dropped 0; count of bases not matched to a gene: 3. Germline CDR1 KGHSH, CDR2 LQKENI. The CDR3 nucleotides read TGTGCCAGCTCACCACGAGGACAGGGGATGAACACTGAAGCTTTCTTT. Encoded protein: CASSPRGQGMNTEAFF.

The chain joins TRBV9 to TRBJ2-4; 9 nucleotides agree with TRBD2. CDR1 is SGDLS, CDR2 YYNGEE, per germline. This CDR3 spans 16 amino acids. V lost 0 bases and J lost 6; bases outside the gene matches: 7. CDR3 sequence (DNA): TGTGCCAGCAGCGTAGACACCGGGACTAGCATAAACATTCAGTACTTC. Translating it yields CASSVDTGTSINIQYF.

Here the CDR3 reads CASSQLPGLAGGEQYF. For the CDR3, the DNA is TGCGCCAGCAGCCAATTGCCGGGACTAGCGGGCGGCGAGCAGTACTTC. The rearrangement links TRBV4-1 to TRBJ2-7, with 12 bases that match TRBD2. Germline V gene data show CDR1 as MGHRA and CDR2 as YSYEKL. The V segment lost 2 bases and the J segment 6 bases; nucleotides outside the gene matches: 8. This CDR3 region has 16 residues.

Regarding this clone: At the DNA level, this CDR3 is encoded by other sequences in the same sample as well. V and J are TRBV15 and TRBJ1-4, with D hard to call. The CDR3 contains 12 residues. Germline lookup yields CDR1 LNHNV and CDR2 YYDKDF (reference sequence). Trimming shortened V by 1 base and J by 8 bases, and 5 bases separated the two germline ends. This CDR3 is CATSRVGEKLFF. Written as DNA, the CDR3 is TGTGCCACCAGCAGAGTAGGGGAAAAACTGTTTTTT.

The rearrangement joins TRBV5-4 to TRBJ2-5; 10 bases are a match to TRBD2. CDR3 length: 16 amino acids. Losses at the gene ends were 0 bases for V and 1 base for J; bases not matched to a gene: 3. CDR1 is SGHNT and CDR2 is YYREEE in the germline V gene (reference sequence). CDR3 sequence: CASSLGLAGVQETQYF. The CDR3 coding sequence is TGTGCCAGCAGCTTGGGGCTAGCGGGGGTCCAAGAGACCCAGTACTTC.

Points on this clone: Other DNA sequences in the sample encode the same CDR3. The chain recombines TRBV28 with TRBJ1-5; 9 bases are a match to TRBD1. Germline V CDR1 and CDR2: MDHEN, SYDVKM. This CDR3 is 14 amino acids long. J lost 7 bases, V lost 6 bases, and 7 bases had no gene match. The CDR3 spells CASSPGQGRQPQHF. CDR3 nucleotides: TGTGCCAGCAGCCCGGGACAGGGCAGACAGCCCCAGCATTTT. Full variable domain (rest looked up from reference TRBV28 and TRBJ1-5): DVKVTQSSRYLVKRTGEKVFLECVQDMDHENMFWYRQDPGLGLRLIYFSYDVKMKEKGDIPEGYSVSREKKERFSLILESASTNQTSMYLCASSPGQGRQPQHFGDGTRLSIL.

The chain combines TRBV10-2 with TRBJ1-5, with 9 nucleotides matching TRBD1. This CDR3 has 14 residues. Germline V gene sequence: CDR1 WSHSY, CDR2 SAAADI. J gave up 6 bases and V 8 bases, and 8 bases lay outside the gene matches. Written as DNA, the CDR3 is TGCGCCAGCCGACCCGGGACAGGGACTCAGCCCCAGCATTTT. This sequence encodes CASRPGTGTQPQHF.

J is TRBJ2-4 and V is TRBV2; tentative D call: TRBD2 (5 bases). Trimming shortened V by 7 bases and J by 5 bases, and 9 bases separated the two germline ends. CDR1 is SNHLY and CDR2 is FYNNEI in the germline V gene. The CDR3 spans 12 residues. This chain's CDR3 is CASTGMENIQYF. The CDR3 region has the DNA TGTGCCAGCACGGGGATGGAAAACATTCAGTACTTC. The whole variable domain, remainder taken from reference TRBV2 and TRBJ2-4, is EPEVTQTPSHQVTQMGQEVILRCVPISNHLYFYWYRQILGQKVEFLVSFYNNEISEKSEIFDDQFSVERPDGSNFTLKIRSTKLEDSAMYFCASTGMENIQYFGAGTRLSVL.

The CDR3 is CASSPRVASASTDTQYF. The CDR3 region has the DNA TGTGCCAGCAGCCCTCGGGTAGCTAGCGCAAGCACAGATACGCAGTATTTT. The V gene is TRBV7-2, the J gene TRBJ2-3; D might be TRBD2 (6 bases). V was pared by 5 bases and J by 0 bases, with 18 bases between. CDR3 length: 17 amino acids. The germline V gene encodes CDR1 SGHTA and CDR2 FQGNSA.

Details on this clone: The identical CDR3 is also encoded by other nucleotide sequences in the sample. The V and J genes are TRBV9 and TRBJ2-5; D call uncertain. V was trimmed by 2 bases and J by 2 bases, leaving 7 bases between them. The CDR3 totals 13 residues. CDR1 and CDR2 (germline): SGDLS, YYNGEE. This CDR3 reads CASSVRAQETQYF. As DNA, the CDR3 is TGTGCCAGCAGCGTCCGAGCACAAGAGACCCAGTACTTC. Supplemented by reference TRBV9 and TRBJ2-5, the full variable domain reads DSGVTQTPKHLITATGQRVTLRCSPRSGDLSVYWYQQSLDQGLQFLIQYYNGEERAKGNILERFSAQQFPDLHSELNLSSLELGDSALYFCASSVRAQETQYFGPGTRLLVL.

The genes are TRBV28 and TRBJ1-1; TRBD1 agrees at 7 bases. CDR3 length equals 15 residues. The V gene end was trimmed by 5 bases and the J gene end by 7 bases; junction bases not matched to a gene: 13. From germline, CDR1 is MDHEN and CDR2 SYDVKM. Here the CDR3 DNA reads TGTGCCAGCAGTAAGTGGACAGGTCCCGTGGTTGAAGCTTTCTTT. It encodes CASSKWTGPVVEAFF.

The rearrangement uses TRBV4-1 and TRBJ1-4, with a possible D match to TRBD1 (5 bases). In germline, CDR1 is MGHRA, CDR2 YSYEKL. The length of the CDR3 is 15 residues. V gave up 6 bases and J gave up 7 bases, with 18 bases separating them. CDR3 sequence (DNA): TGCGCCAGCAGGACCGGGGACGGCCGTCGTGAAAAACTGTTTTTT. It specifies CASRTGDGRREKLFF.

V is TRBV29-1 and J is TRBJ2-7; D possibly matches TRBD1 or TRBD2 (6 bases each). The CDR3 has 14 amino acids. CDR1 and CDR2 (germline): SQVTM, ANQGSEA. Trimming left V 6 bases short and J 4 bases short, with 19 bases between. CDR3 in amino acids: CSVGVGGAFYEQYF. The CDR3 DNA reads as TGCAGCGTGGGGGTCGGGGGCGCTTTTTACGAGCAGTACTTC.

This CDR3 reads CATNGASYEQYF. The CDR3 DNA is TGTGCCACCAATGGAGCCTCCTACGAGCAGTACTTC. This chain links TRBV10-3 with TRBJ2-7; D is ambiguous. The CDR3 consists of 12 residues. Germline-derived CDR1 and CDR2 are ENHRY and SYGVKD. Trimming left V 10 bases short and J 0 bases short, with 10 bases between.

V and J are TRBV4-3 and TRBJ2-4, with 8 bases that match TRBD1. V shed 3 bases and J 5 bases; nucleotides not matched to a gene: 3. The CDR3 length is 14 residues. The germline gives CDR1 LGHNA, CDR2 YSLEER. CDR3 sequence (DNA): TGCGCCAGCAGCCACCGACAGGGGCAAAACATTCAGTACTTC. It yields the protein CASSHRQGQNIQYF.

The CDR3 spells CASSLLVSSSYNEQFF. DNA of the CDR3: TGTGCCAGCAGTTTATTGGTCTCGAGCTCCTACAATGAGCAGTTCTTC. The V call is TRBV27, the J call TRBJ2-1; D unclear. CDR3 length: 16 amino acids. Germline CDR1 is MNHEY and CDR2 is SMNVEV (reference sequence). Trimming pared 1 base from V and 0 bases from J, leaving 10 bases between.